The source of this T cell receptor (beta chain) is a study of blood T cell repertoires in COVID-19. The assay was immunoSEQ multiplex PCR, and TCRdb's table has in-frame clones only and misses some. Of 310,000 or so clones listed, around 90% are singletons. Ages ranged from about 18 to 100 years, with residence in about two dozen US areas. Researchers sorted participants into cohorts using their self-reported clinical history. This CDR3 spans 14 amino acids. The V and J ends lost 11 bases and 2 bases, in that order; junction bases with no gene match: 11. Germline V gives CDR1 LNHDA, CDR2 SQIVND (reference sequence).

The chain combines TRBV19 with TRBJ2-7, with TRBD1 identical over 8 bases. Sequencing input: PBMCs or T cells enriched from blood (not recorded which). The source is a woman younger than 45 who had recovered from COVID-19. This chain's CDR3 is CAPSPGQATYEQYF. Here the CDR3 DNA reads TGTGCCCCATCCCCGGGACAGGCAACCTACGAGCAGTACTTC.